Detailed here is one T cell receptor beta chain. Its antigen remains unknown. The data originate from a study of identifying expanded T cells in peripheral blood. Findings and limits, study-wide: Roughly two-week clone count variance significantly increased as total template count grew. About 1.2 clones differed between technical replicates, versus around 16 and 19 over time.

In germline, CDR1 is SGHDT, CDR2 YYEEEE. V was shortened by 3 bases and J by 2 bases, with 11 bases between the two germline ends. The CDR3 is 15 amino acids. Healthy donors had no documented immune events, such as infections, while sampled. Data came from immunoSEQ multiplex PCR; TCRdb stores just in-frame clones and leaves some out. This table has around 68,000 clones, approximately 89% appearing once. Sequenced: blood. This rearrangement joins TRBV5-6 to TRBJ2-2; TRBD1 or TRBD2 may be the D gene (5 bases each). The source of this sequence is a person aged 18-70 years in good health. CDR3 DNA sequence: TGTGCCAGCAGCTCCGAGGGGATCAACACCGGGGAGCTGTTTTTT. Translation gives CASSSEGINTGELFF. The full variable domain, in which reference TRBV5-6 and TRBJ2-2 provide the parts outside the CDR3, is DAGVTQSPTHLIKTRGQQVTLRCSPKSGHDTVSWYQQALGQGPQFIFQYYEEEERQRGNFPDRFSGHQFPNYSSELNVNALLLGDSALYLCASSSEGINTGELFFGEGSRLTVL.